This T cell receptor (beta chain) was sequenced during a study of response to subunit inactivated influenza vaccine. TCRdb reprocessed the RT-PCR reads via MiXCR and lists one record per CDR3 protein. The sample includes about 650,000 distinct CDR3 sequences, less than 15% of them seen just once. The sample holds a few counts of this clonotype. The CDR3 runs 14 residues. Germline values: CDR1 SGHVS, CDR2 FNYEAQ. V was shortened by 1 base and J by 9 bases, with 12 bases between the two germline ends. The sequence came from a man aged 45-65 years who received an inactivated influenza vaccine. V and J are TRBV7-6 and TRBJ2-2; D unresolved. The material was PBMCs from blood, obtained 14 days before vaccination. The CDR3 DNA sequence: TGTGCCAGCAGCTTAGGGACCAGTGCCTGGGAGCTGTTTTTT. Amino acids: CASSLGTSAWELFF.